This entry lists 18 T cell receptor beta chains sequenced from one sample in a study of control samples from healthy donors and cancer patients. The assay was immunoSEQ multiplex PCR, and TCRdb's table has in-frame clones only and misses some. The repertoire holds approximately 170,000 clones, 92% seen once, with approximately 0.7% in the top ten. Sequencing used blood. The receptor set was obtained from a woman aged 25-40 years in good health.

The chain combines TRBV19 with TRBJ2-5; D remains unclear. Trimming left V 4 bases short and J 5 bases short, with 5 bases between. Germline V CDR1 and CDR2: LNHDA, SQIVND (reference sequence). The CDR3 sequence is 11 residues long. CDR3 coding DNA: TGTGCCAGTAGTAGTGACGAGACCCAGTACTTC. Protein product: CASSSDETQYF.

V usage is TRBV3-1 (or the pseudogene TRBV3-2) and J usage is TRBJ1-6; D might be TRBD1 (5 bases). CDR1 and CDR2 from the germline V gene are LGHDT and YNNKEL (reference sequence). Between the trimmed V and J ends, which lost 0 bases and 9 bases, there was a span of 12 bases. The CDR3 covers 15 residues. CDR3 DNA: TGTGCCAGCAGCCAAGATGCCGGGGCGAGTTCACCCCTCCACTTT. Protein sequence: CASSQDAGASSPLHF.

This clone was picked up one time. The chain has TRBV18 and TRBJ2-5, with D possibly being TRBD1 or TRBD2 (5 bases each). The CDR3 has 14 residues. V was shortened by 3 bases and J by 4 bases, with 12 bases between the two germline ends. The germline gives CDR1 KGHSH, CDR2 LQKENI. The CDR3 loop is CASSPSGTRETQYF. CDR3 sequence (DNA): TGTGCCAGCTCACCGTCCGGGACCAGAGAGACCCAGTACTTC.

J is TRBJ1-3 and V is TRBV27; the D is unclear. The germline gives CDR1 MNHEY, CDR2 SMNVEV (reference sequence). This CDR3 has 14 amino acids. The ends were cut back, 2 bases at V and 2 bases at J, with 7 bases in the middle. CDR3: CASSLAGTGNTIYF. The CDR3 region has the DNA TGTGCCAGCAGTTTAGCCGGGACTGGAAACACCATATATTTT.

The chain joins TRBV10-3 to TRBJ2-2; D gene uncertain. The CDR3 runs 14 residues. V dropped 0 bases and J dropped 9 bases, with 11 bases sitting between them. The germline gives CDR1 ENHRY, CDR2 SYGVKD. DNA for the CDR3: TGTGCCATCAGTGAGTCCTTGGGAAGCCGGGAGCTGTTTTTT. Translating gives CAISESLGSRELFF.

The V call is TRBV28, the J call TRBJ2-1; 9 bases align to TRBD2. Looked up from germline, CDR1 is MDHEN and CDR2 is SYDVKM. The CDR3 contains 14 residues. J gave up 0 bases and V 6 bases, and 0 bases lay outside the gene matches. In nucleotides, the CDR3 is TGTGCCAGCAGGACTAGCGGCTCCTACAATGAGCAGTTCTTC. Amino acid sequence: CASRTSGSYNEQFF.

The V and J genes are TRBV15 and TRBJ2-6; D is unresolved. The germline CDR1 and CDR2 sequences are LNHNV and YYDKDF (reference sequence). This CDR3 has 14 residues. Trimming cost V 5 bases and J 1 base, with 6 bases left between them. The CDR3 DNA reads TGTGCCACCAGCGTCGATTCTGGGGCCAACGTCCTGACTTTC. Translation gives CATSVDSGANVLTF.

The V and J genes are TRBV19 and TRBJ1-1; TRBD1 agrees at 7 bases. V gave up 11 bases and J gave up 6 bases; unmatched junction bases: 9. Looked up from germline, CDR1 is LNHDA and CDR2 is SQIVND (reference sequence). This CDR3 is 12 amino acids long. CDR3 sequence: CAVKGAEAEAFF. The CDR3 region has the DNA TGTGCCGTTAAGGGGGCGGAGGCTGAAGCTTTCTTT.

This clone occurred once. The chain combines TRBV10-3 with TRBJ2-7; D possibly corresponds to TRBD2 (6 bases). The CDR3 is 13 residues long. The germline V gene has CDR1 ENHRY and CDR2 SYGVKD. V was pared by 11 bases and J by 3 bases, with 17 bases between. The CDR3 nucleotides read TGTGCCTTGTCTTCTAGCGCCCGCTACGAGCAGTACTTC. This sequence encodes CALSSSARYEQYF.

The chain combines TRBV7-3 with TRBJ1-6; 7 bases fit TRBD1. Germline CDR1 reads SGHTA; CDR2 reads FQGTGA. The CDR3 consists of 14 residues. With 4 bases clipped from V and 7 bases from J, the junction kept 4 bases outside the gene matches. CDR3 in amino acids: CASSSTGWNSPLHF. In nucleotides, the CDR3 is TGTGCCAGCAGCTCGACAGGGTGGAATTCACCCCTCCACTTT.

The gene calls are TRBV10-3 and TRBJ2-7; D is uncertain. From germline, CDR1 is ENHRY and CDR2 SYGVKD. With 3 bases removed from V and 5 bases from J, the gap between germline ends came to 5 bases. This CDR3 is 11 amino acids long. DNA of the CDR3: TGTGCCATCAGTGATGGGAACGAGCAGTACTTC. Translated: CAISDGNEQYF.

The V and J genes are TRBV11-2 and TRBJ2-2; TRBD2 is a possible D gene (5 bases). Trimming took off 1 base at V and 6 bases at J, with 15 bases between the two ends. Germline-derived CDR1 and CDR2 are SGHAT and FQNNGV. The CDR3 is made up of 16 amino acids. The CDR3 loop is CASSLVVSSTAGELFF. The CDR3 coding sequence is TGTGCCAGCAGCTTAGTTGTGTCTAGCACGGCCGGGGAGCTGTTTTTT.

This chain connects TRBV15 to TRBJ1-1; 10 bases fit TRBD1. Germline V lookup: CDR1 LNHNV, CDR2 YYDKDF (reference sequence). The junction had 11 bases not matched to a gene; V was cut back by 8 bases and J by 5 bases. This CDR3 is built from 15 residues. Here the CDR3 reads CATHPGQGTGTEAFF. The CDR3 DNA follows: TGTGCCACCCACCCGGGACAGGGGACGGGGACTGAAGCTTTCTTT.

The CDR3 loop reads CASNKGGGWDEQFF. The CDR3 DNA sequence: TGTGCCAGCAACAAAGGGGGGGGCTGGGATGAGCAGTTCTTC. The chain has TRBV11-2 and TRBJ2-1, with D possibly matching TRBD2 (7 bases). V lost 7 bases to trimming and J lost 8 bases, with 18 bases between them. Germline lookup yields CDR1 SGHAT and CDR2 FQNNGV. This CDR3 region has 14 residues.

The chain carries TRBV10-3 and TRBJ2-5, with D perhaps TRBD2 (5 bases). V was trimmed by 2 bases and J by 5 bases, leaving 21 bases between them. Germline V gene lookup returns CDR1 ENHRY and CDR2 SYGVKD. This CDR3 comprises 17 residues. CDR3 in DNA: TGTGCCATCAGTGAGCCACGGGGTCTAGTCCGGTCCGAGACCCAGTACTTC. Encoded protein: CAISEPRGLVRSETQYF.

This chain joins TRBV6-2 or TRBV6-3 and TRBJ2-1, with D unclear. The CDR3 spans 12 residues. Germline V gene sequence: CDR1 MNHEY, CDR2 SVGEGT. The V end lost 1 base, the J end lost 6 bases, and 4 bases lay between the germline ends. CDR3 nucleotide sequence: TGTGCCAGCAGTTACTTGGGCAATGAGCAGTTCTTC. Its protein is CASSYLGNEQFF.

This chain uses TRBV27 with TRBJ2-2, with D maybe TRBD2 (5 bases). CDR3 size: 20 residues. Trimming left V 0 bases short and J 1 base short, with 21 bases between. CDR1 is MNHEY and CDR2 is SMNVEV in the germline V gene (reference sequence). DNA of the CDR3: TGTGCCAGCAGTTTATCGCCCCGGGTAGCGCAGCCCGTGAACACCGGGGAGCTGTTTTTT. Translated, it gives CASSLSPRVAQPVNTGELFF.

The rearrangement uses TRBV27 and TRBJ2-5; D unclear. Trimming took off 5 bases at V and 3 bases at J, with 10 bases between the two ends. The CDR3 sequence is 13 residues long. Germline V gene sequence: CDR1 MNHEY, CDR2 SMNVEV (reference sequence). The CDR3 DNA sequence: TGTGCCAGCAGTCTCACCCTAGAAGAGACCCAGTACTTC. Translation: CASSLTLEETQYF.